The present T cell receptor beta chain was sequenced within a study of blood T cell repertoires in COVID-19. The table came from immunoSEQ multiplex PCR; TCRdb's copy has only in-frame clones and leaves some out. The sample lists 200,000 to 250,000 clones, roughly 86% occurring once. In germline, CDR1 is SGHNT, CDR2 YYREEE (reference sequence). V lost 0 bases, J lost 6 bases, and 15 bases lay in between. CDR3 size: 15 residues. Specimen: peripheral blood. V is TRBV5-4 and J is TRBJ1-2, with D tentatively TRBD1 (5 bases). This TCR came from a woman aged 55 to 70 with acute or convalescent COVID-19. CDR3 bases: TGTGCCAGCAGCTTGGAGCAGGGCAGGAGGGATGGCTACACCTTC. Protein sequence: CASSLEQGRRDGYTF.